This TCR beta chain stems from a study of T cell changes during pregnancy in multiple sclerosis. Germline V gene sequence: CDR1 SEHNR, CDR2 FQNEAQ (reference sequence). V lost 5 bases to trimming and J lost 8 bases; unmatched junction nucleotides: 2. The CDR3 is 13 residues long. Assay used: immunoSEQ multiplex PCR; TCRdb lists only in-frame clones, some missing. The data contain 83,000 or so clones, 85% to 95% of them singletons. The material sequenced was peripheral blood, taken after pregnancy. V gene TRBV7-9 combines with J gene TRBJ2-1, with 11 bases identical to TRBD2. This receptor was obtained from a female donor in good health, enrolled as a control in a pregnancy study. CDR3 coding DNA: TGTGCCAGCAGCACTAGCGGGAGCTATGAGCAGTTCTTC. Encoded protein: CASSTSGSYEQFF.